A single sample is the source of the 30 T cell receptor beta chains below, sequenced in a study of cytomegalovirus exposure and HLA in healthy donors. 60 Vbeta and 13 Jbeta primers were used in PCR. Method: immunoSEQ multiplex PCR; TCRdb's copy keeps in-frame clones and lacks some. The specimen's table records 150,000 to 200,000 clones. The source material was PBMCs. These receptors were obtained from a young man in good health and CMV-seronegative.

CDR3 DNA sequence: TGTGCCAGTACCCGGACAGGGGGAGTTGGGGAGCAGTACTTC. It codes for CASTRTGGVGEQYF. The chain uses TRBV19 and TRBJ2-7; 10 bases match TRBD1. This CDR3 spans 14 amino acids. After removal of 7 bases from V and 7 bases from J, the junction contained 10 bases not matched to a gene. Germline V lookup: CDR1 LNHDA, CDR2 SQIVND (reference sequence).

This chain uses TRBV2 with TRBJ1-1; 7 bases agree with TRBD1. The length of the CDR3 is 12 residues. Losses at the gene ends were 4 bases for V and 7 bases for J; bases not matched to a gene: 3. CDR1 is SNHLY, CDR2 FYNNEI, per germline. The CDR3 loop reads CASSGQGFEAFF. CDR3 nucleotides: TGTGCCAGCAGTGGACAGGGCTTTGAAGCTTTCTTT. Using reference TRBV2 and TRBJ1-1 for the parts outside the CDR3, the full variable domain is EPEVTQTPSHQVTQMGQEVILRCVPISNHLYFYWYRQILGQKVEFLVSFYNNEISEKSEIFDDQFSVERPDGSNFTLKIRSTKLEDSAMYFCASSGQGFEAFFGQGTRLTVV.

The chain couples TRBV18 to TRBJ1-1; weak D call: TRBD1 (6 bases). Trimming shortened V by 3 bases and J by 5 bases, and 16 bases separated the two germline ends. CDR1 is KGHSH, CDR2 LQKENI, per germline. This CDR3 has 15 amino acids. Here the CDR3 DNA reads TGTGCCAGCTCACCTGAGTGGGGGCAGGAGACTGAAGCTTTCTTT. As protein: CASSPEWGQETEAFF.

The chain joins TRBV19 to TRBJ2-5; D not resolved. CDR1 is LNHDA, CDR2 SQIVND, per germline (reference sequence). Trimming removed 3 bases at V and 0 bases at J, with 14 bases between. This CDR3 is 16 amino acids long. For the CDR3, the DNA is TGTGCCAGTAGTATTGGGCAGTCTTATTACCAAGAGACCCAGTACTTC. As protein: CASSIGQSYYQETQYF.

DNA of the CDR3: TGTGCCTGGGGCCAGGGGGATGAAAAACTGTTTTTT. This encodes CAWGQGDEKLFF. The V call is TRBV30, the J call TRBJ1-4; 7 bases map to TRBD1. Trimming at V came to 5 bases and at J to 6 bases, leaving 3 bases not matched to a gene. This CDR3 is built from 12 residues. Per the germline V gene, CDR1 is GTSNPN and CDR2 is SVGIG (reference sequence).

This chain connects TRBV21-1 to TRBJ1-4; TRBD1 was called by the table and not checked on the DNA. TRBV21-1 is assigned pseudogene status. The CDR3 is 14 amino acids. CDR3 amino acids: CASGTGGTNEKLFF. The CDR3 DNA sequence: TGTGCCAGCGGGACAGGGGGAACTAATGAAAAACTGTTTTTT.

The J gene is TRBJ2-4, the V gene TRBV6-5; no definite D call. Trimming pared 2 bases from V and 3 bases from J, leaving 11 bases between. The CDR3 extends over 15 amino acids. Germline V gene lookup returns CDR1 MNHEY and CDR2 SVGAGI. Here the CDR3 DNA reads TGTGCCAGCAGTTACACGGGTTTGAGCAAAAACATTCAGTACTTC. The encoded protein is CASSYTGLSKNIQYF.

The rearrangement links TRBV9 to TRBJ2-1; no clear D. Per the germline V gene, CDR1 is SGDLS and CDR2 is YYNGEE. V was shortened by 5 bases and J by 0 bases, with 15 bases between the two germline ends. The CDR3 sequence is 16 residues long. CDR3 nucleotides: TGTGCCAGCAGTGCCCCCACTGCTAGCTCCTACAATGAGCAGTTCTTC. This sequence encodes CASSAPTASSYNEQFF.

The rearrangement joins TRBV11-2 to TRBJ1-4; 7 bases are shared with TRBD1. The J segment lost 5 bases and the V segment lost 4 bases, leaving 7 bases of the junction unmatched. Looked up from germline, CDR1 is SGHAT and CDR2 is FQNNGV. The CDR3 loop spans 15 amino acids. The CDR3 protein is CASSSLGRGNEKLFF. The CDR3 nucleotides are TGTGCCAGCAGCTCCCTGGGCAGGGGGAATGAAAAACTGTTTTTT.

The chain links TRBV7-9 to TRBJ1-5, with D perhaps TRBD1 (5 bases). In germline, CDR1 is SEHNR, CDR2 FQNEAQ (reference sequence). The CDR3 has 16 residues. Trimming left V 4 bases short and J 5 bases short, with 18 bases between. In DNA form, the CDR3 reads TGTGCCAGCAGCTCGGCGCTCATTGGGGGGGATCAGCCCCAGCATTTT. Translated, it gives CASSSALIGGDQPQHF.

CDR3 nucleotides: TGTGCCAGCAGTCAAACGGCGGTAAGGCAGCCCCAGCATTTT. It is translated as CASSQTAVRQPQHF. The chain is built from TRBV11-2 and TRBJ1-5; D unclear. Germline loops: CDR1 SGHAT, CDR2 FQNNGV. The V end lost 6 bases, the J end lost 7 bases, and 16 bases lay between the germline ends. This CDR3 has 14 amino acids.

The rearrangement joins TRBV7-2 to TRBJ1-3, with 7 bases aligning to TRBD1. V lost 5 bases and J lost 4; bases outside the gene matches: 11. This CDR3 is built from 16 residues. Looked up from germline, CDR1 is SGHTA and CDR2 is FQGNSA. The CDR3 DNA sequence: TGTGCCAGCAGCCTAGTAACAGGGGCGAACGGAAACACCATATATTTT. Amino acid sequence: CASSLVTGANGNTIYF.

The CDR3 nucleotides are TGTGCGACGAAGGAGGAAGGGGCCAACGTCCTGACTTTC. Translating it yields CATKEEGANVLTF. The chain combines TRBV10-3 with TRBJ2-6; D is possibly TRBD2 (5 bases). This CDR3 has 13 amino acids. The germline V gene has CDR1 ENHRY and CDR2 SYGVKD.

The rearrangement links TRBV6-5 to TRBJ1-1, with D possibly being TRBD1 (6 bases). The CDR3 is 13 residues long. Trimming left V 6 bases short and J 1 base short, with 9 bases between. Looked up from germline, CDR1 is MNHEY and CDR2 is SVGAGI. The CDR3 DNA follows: TGTGCCAGCAGACGGACAGAGAACACTGAAGCTTTCTTT. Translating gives CASRRTENTEAFF.

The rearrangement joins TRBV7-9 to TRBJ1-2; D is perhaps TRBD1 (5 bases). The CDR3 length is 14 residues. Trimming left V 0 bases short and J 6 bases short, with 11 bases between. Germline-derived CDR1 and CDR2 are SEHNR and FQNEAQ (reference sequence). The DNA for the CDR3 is TGTGCCAGCAGCTTAGCGCTGACAGATAATGGCTACACCTTC. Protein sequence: CASSLALTDNGYTF.

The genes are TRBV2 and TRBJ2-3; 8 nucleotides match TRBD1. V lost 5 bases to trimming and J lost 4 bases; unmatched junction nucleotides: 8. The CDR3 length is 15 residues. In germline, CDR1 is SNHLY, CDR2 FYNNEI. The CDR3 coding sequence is TGTGCCAGCAGTTACGGACAGGGAGAATCAGATACGCAGTATTTT. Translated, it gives CASSYGQGESDTQYF.

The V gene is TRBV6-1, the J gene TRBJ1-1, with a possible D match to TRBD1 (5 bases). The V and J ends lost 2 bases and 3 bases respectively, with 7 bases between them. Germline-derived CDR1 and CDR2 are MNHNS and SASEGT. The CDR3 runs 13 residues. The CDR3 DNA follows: TGTGCCAGCAGTGAAACAGGAGACACTGAAGCTTTCTTT. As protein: CASSETGDTEAFF.

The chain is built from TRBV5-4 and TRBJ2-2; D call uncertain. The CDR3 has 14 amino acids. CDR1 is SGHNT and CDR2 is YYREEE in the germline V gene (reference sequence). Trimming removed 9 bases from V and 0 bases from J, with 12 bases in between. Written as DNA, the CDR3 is TGTGCCATCTCGACACACGCGAACACCGGGGAGCTGTTTTTT. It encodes CAISTHANTGELFF. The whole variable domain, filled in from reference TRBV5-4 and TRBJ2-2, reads ETGVTQSPTHLIKTRGQQVTLRCSSQSGHNTVSWYQQALGQGPQFIFQYYREEENGRGNFPPRFSGLQFPNYSSELNVNALELDDSALYLCAISTHANTGELFFGEGSRLTVL.

This chain's CDR3 is CASSTRGQGIDYGYTF. DNA for the CDR3: TGTGCCAGTAGTACACGGGGACAGGGAATCGACTATGGCTACACCTTC. The chain links TRBV19 to TRBJ1-2, with 9 bases matching TRBD1. The CDR3 spans 16 residues. Germline V lookup: CDR1 LNHDA, CDR2 SQIVND (reference sequence). V shed 4 bases and J 3 bases; nucleotides not matched to a gene: 9.

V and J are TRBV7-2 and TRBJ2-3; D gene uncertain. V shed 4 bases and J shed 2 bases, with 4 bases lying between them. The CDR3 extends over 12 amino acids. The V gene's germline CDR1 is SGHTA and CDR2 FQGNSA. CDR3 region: CASSSFTDTQYF. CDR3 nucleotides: TGTGCCAGCAGCTCTTTCACAGATACGCAGTATTTT.

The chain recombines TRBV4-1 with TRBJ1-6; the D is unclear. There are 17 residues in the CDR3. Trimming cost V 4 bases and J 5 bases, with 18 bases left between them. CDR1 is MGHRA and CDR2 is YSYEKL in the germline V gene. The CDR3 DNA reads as TGCGCCAGCAGCCCGAACTCGAGTCCTATTGATAATTCACCCCTCCACTTT. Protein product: CASSPNSSPIDNSPLHF.

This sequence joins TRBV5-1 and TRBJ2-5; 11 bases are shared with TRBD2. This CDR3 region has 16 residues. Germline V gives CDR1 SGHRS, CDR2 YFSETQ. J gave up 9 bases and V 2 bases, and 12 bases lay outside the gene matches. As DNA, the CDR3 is TGCGCCAGCAGCTTTACTAGCGGGAGCGCCAAGAGTGCCCAGTACTTC. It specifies CASSFTSGSAKSAQYF.

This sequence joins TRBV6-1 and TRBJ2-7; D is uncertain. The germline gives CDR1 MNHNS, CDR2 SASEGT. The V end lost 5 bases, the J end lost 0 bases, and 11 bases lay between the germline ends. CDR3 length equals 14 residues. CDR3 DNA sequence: TGTGCCAGCAGTCAAGAACAGTTCTCCTACGAGCAGTACTTC. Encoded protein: CASSQEQFSYEQYF.

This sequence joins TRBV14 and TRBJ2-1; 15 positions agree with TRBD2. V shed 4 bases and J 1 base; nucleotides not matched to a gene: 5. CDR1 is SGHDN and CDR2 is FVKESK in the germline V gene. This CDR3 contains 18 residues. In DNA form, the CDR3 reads TGTGCCAGCAGCCGCCTTGGACTAGCGGGAGGGTCCTACAATGAGCAGTTCTTC. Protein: CASSRLGLAGGSYNEQFF.

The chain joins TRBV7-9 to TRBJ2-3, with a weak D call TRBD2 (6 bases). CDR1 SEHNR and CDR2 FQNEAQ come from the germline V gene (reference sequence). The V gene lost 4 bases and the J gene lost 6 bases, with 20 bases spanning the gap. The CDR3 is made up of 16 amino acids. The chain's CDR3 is CASSYETRSPSDTQYF. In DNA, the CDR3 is TGTGCCAGCAGCTATGAGACTAGGAGTCCCTCCGATACGCAGTATTTT.

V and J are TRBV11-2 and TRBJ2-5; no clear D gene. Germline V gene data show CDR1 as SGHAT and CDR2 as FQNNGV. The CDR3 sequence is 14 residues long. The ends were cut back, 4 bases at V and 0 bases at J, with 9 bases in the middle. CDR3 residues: CASSSPEYQETQYF. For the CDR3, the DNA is TGTGCCAGCAGCTCACCGGAGTACCAAGAGACCCAGTACTTC. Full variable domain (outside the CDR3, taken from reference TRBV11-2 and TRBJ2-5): EAGVAQSPRYKIIEKRQSVAFWCNPISGHATLYWYQQILGQGPKLLIQFQNNGVVDDSQLPKDRFSAERLKGVDSTLKIQPAKLEDSAVYLCASSSPEYQETQYFGPGTRLLVL.

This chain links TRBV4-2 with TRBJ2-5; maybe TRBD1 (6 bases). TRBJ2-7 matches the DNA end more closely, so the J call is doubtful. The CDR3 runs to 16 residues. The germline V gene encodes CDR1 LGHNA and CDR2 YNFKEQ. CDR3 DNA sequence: TGTGCCAGCAGCCAAGAGCTCCCGGGACAAACCTACGAGCAGTACTTC. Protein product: CASSQELPGQTYEQYF.

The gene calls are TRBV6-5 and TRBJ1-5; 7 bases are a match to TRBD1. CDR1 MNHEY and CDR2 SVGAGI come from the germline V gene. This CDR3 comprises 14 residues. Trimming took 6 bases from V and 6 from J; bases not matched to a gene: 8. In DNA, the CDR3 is TGTGCCAGCAGCCTCGACAGGGTCAGTCAGCCCCAGCATTTT. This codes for CASSLDRVSQPQHF.

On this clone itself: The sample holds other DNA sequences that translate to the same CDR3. In DNA, the CDR3 is TGCGCCAGCAGCTTGGGGACAGGCGGCACTGAAGCTTTCTTT. Its translation: CASSLGTGGTEAFF. The rearrangement uses TRBV5-1 and TRBJ1-1, with 7 bases fitting TRBD1. CDR1 is SGHRS, CDR2 YFSETQ, per germline. With 0 bases clipped from V and 4 bases from J, the junction kept 3 bases outside the gene matches. This CDR3 is built from 14 residues.

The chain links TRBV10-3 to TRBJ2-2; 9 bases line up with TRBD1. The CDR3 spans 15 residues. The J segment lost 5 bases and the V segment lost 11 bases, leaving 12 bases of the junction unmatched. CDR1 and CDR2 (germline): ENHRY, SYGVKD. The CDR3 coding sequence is TGTGCCTCAAACCGGGACAGGGCGGGAACCGGGGAGCTGTTTTTT. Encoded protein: CASNRDRAGTGELFF.